This TCR beta chain was found in a study of cytomegalovirus exposure and HLA in healthy donors. This clone has just one count. Its target is unknown. Donors sampled were nominally healthy, though unrecorded immune exposures were likely. The study, taken as a whole, reports: A later analysis linked a missense variant in DCLRE1C to the trimming of TCR beta V and J genes. Later analysis showed most CMV-associated TCR beta chains appearing HLA-restricted. Sequences of the TCR beta chain were said to predict the HLA-A and HLA-B alleles of most subjects accurately.

The PCR contained 60 Vbeta and 13 Jbeta primers. Assay: immunoSEQ multiplex PCR; the TCRdb copy retains only in-frame clones and omits some. The sample yields around 92,000 clones, roughly 79% seen once. V lost 6 bases to trimming and J lost 13 bases; unmatched junction nucleotides: 5. From germline, CDR1 is SNHLY and CDR2 FYNNEI. The CDR3 has 12 residues. Sequenced material: PBMCs. The receptor was isolated from a woman in her 70s in good health and CMV-seropositive. V and J are TRBV2 and TRBJ2-7; 14 bases fit TRBD2. CDR3 DNA: TGTGCCAGCAGATCGGGACTAGCGGGGGCCTACTTC. Protein product: CASRSGLAGAYF.